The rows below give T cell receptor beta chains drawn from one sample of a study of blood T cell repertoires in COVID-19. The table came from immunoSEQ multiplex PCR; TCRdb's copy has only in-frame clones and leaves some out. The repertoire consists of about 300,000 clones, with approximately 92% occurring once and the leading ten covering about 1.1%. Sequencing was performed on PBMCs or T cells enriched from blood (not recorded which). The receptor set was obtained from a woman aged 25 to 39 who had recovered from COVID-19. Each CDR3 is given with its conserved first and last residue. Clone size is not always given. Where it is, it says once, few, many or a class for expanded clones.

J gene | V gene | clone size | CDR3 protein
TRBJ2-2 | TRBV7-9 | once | CASSLGTSGTTGELFF
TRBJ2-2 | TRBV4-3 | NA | CASSQEDSGRANTGELFF
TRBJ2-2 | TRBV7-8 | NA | CASSLAPSGELFF
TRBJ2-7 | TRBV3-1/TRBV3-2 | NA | CASSGDSYEQYF
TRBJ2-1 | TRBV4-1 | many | CASSPTTFTRVYNEQFF
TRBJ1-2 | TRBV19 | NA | CASNPTGADYGYTF
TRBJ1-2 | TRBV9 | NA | CASSEEVGTGAYGYTF
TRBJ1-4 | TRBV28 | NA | CASSLGRTALNEKLFF
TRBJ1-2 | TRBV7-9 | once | CASSFNRDRGIYGYTF
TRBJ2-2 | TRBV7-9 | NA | CASSLKERDVTARTGELFF
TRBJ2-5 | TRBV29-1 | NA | CSVDYQAQETQYF
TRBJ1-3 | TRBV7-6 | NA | CASSLAGSGNTIYF
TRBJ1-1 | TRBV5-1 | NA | CASSSQVMNTEAFF
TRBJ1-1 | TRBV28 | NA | CASKPGMVEKTEAFF
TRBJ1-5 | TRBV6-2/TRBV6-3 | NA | CASSYWTGNQPQHF
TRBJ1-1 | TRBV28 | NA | CASSPDSDYHTEAFF
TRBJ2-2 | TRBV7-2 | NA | CASSWTSGRLANTGELFF
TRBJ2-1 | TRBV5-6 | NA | CASSEAASGRSEQFF
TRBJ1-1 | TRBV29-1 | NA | CSVGRYTEAFF
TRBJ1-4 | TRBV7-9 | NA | CASSLASGREFLFF
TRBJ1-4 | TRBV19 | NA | CASSIQGTTSTNEKLFF
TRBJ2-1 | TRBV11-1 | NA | CASSSRDYGNEQFF
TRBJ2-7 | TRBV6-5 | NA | CASSYRSEQYF
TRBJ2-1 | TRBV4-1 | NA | CASSQTSGTGNEQFF
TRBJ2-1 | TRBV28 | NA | CASSPGVSYNEQFF
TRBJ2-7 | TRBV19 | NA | CASSSPQGYEQYF
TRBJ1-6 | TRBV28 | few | CASSLETGSSPLHF
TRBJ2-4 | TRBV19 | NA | CASSIGLAKNIQYF
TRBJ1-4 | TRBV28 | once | CASSIVHNEKLFF
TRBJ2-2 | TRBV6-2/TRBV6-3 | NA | CASSPSRTGELFF
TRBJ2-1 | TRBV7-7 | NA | CASSLALAGYNEQFF
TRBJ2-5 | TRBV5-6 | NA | CASSLGEETQYF
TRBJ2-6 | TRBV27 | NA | CASTWAGLALSGANVLTF
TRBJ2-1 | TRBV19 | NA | CASSMGTSGRNEQFF
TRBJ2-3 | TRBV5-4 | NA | CASSLMPSGSADTQYF
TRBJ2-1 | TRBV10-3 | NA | CAISNPGQPYNEQFF
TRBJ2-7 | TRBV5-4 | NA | CASSPGGVAGGSYEQYF
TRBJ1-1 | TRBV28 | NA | CASSINRNTEAFF
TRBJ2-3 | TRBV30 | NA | CAWKIAGTHTQYF
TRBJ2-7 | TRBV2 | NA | CASSDWQGALRKYF
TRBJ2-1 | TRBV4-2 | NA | CASSQPYGLENNEQFF
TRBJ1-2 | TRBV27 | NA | CASSPLTGGYGYTF
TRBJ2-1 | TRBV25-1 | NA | CASSEPLAGLYNEQFF
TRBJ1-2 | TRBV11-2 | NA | CASRREGPYGYTF
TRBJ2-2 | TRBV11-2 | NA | CASSLAPGQGRTGELFF
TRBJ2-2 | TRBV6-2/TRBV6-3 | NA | CASSYSFTSGTYTGELFF
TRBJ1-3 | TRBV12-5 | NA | CASARVGGLSGNTIYF
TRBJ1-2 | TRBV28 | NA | CASSFRGGYTF
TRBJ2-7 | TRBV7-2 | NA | CASSLERTSGSRTYEQYF
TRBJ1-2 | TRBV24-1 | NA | CATSDGRGALGYGYTF
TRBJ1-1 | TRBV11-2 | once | CASSRQGRGAEAFF